Listed below are T cell receptor beta chains from one sample, sequenced in a study of identical twins. TCRdb redid the calling of the 5' RACE reads with MiXCR, one entry per CDR3 protein. Here the sample spans a few hundred thousand distinct CDR3 sequences, over 9.5% being singletons. The sequenced sample consisted of memory T cells sorted from blood. These receptor sequences come from a man aged 50 or older in good health. Both conserved end residues are part of each CDR3. The D gene is left open where the match is weak. Clone size is stated in some rows and not others, as once, few, many or a class when expanded.

TRBJ1-2 many - TRBV7-2 TGTGCCAGCAGCCAGAACTCCGGGACGCCTAACTATGGCTACACCTTC CASSQNSGTPNYGYTF
TRBJ2-3 medium-sized TRBD2 TRBV20-1 TGCAGTGCTGGTAGCGGGAGTTCCCCAGATACGCAGTATTTT CSAGSGSSPDTQYF
TRBJ2-5 few - TRBV6-1 TGTGCCAGCAGTGTTGGGAGGACGGAGACCCAGTACTTC CASSVGRTETQYF
TRBJ2-7 many TRBD1 TRBV5-5 TGTGCCAGCAGCTTGAGGACAGGAGGCTACGAGCAGTACTTC CASSLRTGGYEQYF
TRBJ2-3 - - TRBV29-1 TGCAGCGTTGGAGGGAGTTTTGATACGCAGTATTTT CSVGGSFDTQYF
TRBJ2-2 few - TRBV4-1 TGCGCCAGCAGCCAAGAAGGGTTATCCTCGAACACCGGGGAGCTGTTTTTT CASSQEGLSSNTGELFF
TRBJ1-1 few - TRBV30 TGTGCCTGGAGTGTAGAAGGGGGGGCCCGAGCTTTCTTT CAWSVEGGARAFF
TRBJ2-7 once - TRBV2 TGTGCCAGCAGTGACAGGGGAAGGTCCTACGAGCAGTACTTC CASSDRGRSYEQYF
TRBJ2-2 - - TRBV20-1 TGCAGTGCTACGGGTGGGGGCAACGGGGAGCTGTTTTTT CSATGGGNGELFF
TRBJ2-7 many - TRBV20-1 TGCAGTGCTATGCGGGCCTACGAGCAGTACTTC CSAMRAYEQYF
TRBJ2-7 many TRBD1 TRBV20-1 TGCAGTGCTAGAGGGGACAGGGGAGGCGAGCAGTACTTC CSARGDRGGEQYF
TRBJ1-6 few - TRBV2 TGTGCCAGCAGATTGAGAACCCTCCACTTT CASRLRTLHF
TRBJ2-2 few - TRBV7-9 TGTGCCAGCAGCCCAGGTGGGTCGACGAACACCGGGGAGCTGTTTTTT CASSPGGSTNTGELFF
TRBJ1-5 - TRBD1 TRBV3-1 TGTGCCAGCAGCCAAGATTCCTTCCAGGGGGGGAATCAGCCCCAGCATTTT CASSQDSFQGGNQPQHF
TRBJ1-2 few - TRBV4-3 TGCGCCAGCAGCCAAGATCGTATTGCAAGGGGGGACTATGGCTACACCTTC CASSQDRIARGDYGYTF
TRBJ1-5 many - TRBV12-3/TRBV12-4 TGTGCCAGCAGAGAGAACGTGGGCCAGCCCCAGCATTTT CASRENVGQPQHF
TRBJ2-1 many TRBD2 TRBV12-3/TRBV12-4 TGTGCCAGCAGTCCGGGACTAGCGGGAGGTCTGTCCTACAATGAGCAGTTCTTC CASSPGLAGGLSYNEQFF
TRBJ1-2 - TRBD1 TRBV20-1 TGCAGTGCTAGACCCGGACAGGGGGGCTATGGCTACACCTTC CSARPGQGGYGYTF
TRBJ2-7 - - TRBV7-8 TGTGCCAGCAGCGTTGGATTCTACTACGAGCAGTACTTC CASSVGFYYEQYF
TRBJ1-3 many - TRBV7-8 TGTGCCAGCAGCTTAGCAGTGGACTCTGGAAACACCATATATTTT CASSLAVDSGNTIYF
TRBJ2-3 - - TRBV11-2 TGTGCCAGCAGCTTAGGCGTGGCCGGGTATACGCAGTATTTT CASSLGVAGYTQYF
TRBJ1-5 many TRBD1 TRBV5-5 TGTGCCAGCAGCTCGGGGACAGCCGGGTTGCCCCAGCATTTT CASSSGTAGLPQHF
TRBJ1-1 few - TRBV5-6 TGTGCCAGCAGCTTGCTTTCGCTGGGACACACTGAAGCTTTCTTT CASSLLSLGHTEAFF
TRBJ2-1 few - TRBV6-2/TRBV6-3 TGTGCCAGCACCCAAGGCGGTAATGAGCAGTTCTTC CASTQGGNEQFF
TRBJ1-1 - - TRBV10-3 TGTGCCATCAGCCCGAAAAGTAACACTGAAGCTTTCTTT CAISPKSNTEAFF
TRBJ2-5 - TRBD2 TRBV3-1 TGTGCCAGCAGCCACCCCTTGACTAGCGGCCAAGAGACCCAGTACTTC CASSHPLTSGQETQYF
TRBJ2-7 - - TRBV29-1 TGCAGCGTTGGGCCTGGGGGCAACGAGCAGTACTTC CSVGPGGNEQYF
TRBJ2-2 many - TRBV10-3 TGTGCCATCAGACCACAGGGTACCGGGGAGCTGTTTTTT CAIRPQGTGELFF
TRBJ1-5 - - TRBV5-5 TGTGCCAGCAGCTTGGACAGGGTTCAGCCCCAGCATTTT CASSLDRVQPQHF
TRBJ1-5 few TRBD1 TRBV29-1 TGCAGCGCAACTTACGGACAGGGGGCCTGGAATCAGCCCCAGCATTTT CSATYGQGAWNQPQHF
TRBJ2-1 few TRBD1 TRBV29-1 TGCAGCGTCCCCGACAGGGTCTCCTACAATGAGCAGTTCTTC CSVPDRVSYNEQFF
TRBJ1-1 many - TRBV5-1 TGCGCCAGCAGCTCCAGGGGAAATCATCCTGAAGCTTTCTTT CASSSRGNHPEAFF
TRBJ1-2 many TRBD1 TRBV4-3 TGCGCCAGCAGCCAGGATAACAGGGGCCTCTATGGCTACACCTTC CASSQDNRGLYGYTF
TRBJ2-5 many TRBD2 TRBV20-1 TGCAGTGCTCTTACAACTAGCGGGAGAATCGAGGAGACCCAGTACTTC CSALTTSGRIEETQYF
TRBJ2-6 once - TRBV7-9 TGTGCCAGCAGCTTCTTCACGTCCTCCGGGGCCAACGTCCTGACTTTC CASSFFTSSGANVLTF
TRBJ2-7 - - TRBV11-2 TGTGCCAGCAGCTTAGTTACTAGCTTTCGCACCATGCAGTACTTC CASSLVTSFRTMQYF
TRBJ2-7 few - TRBV15 TGTGCCACCAGCCGAGACACCACATACGAGCAGTACTTC CATSRDTTYEQYF
TRBJ2-2 - - TRBV7-9 TGTGCCAGCAGCGGTGACAGGAACACCGGGGAGCTGTTTTTT CASSGDRNTGELFF
TRBJ2-7 few TRBD1 TRBV5-6 TGTGCCAGCAGCCCACTTACGGGGACAGTCTACGAGCAGTACTTC CASSPLTGTVYEQYF